This T cell receptor (beta chain) was observed in a study of breast tumors, draining lymph nodes, adjacent tissues. Study-wide points: Data fit most tumor T cells coming from lymph node, expanding in tumor. Tumor TCR diversity was below lymph nodes but above nontumor tissue.

Each CDR3 protein gets one entry after TCRdb re-called the multiplex PCR reads with MiXCR. The sample has fewer than 80,000 distinct CDR3 sequences, around two fifths seen once. CDR3 length equals 15 residues. Germline V CDR1 and CDR2: MNHEY, SVGAGI. This clonotype was counted a few times. Its specificity is not known. The junction shows a germline mismatch at one end, possibly a read error. This TCR came from a female donor with breast cancer. Some clones in this sample may be carry-over from other donors' samples. V is TRBV6-5 and J is TRBJ1-6, with no clear D. Material: breast tumor tissue. The CDR3 protein is CASSHARLYNSPLHF. The CDR3 DNA follows: TGTGCCAGCAGTCACGCTAGATTATATAATTCGCCCCTCCACTTT.